This record looks at one T cell receptor (beta chain) sequence and its context. Measured with immunoSEQ multiplex PCR; TCRdb has only the in-frame clones, and not every one. This sample has approximately 180,000 clones, with about 85% found just once. The source of the sample is a study of blood T cell repertoires in COVID-19. This sequence originates from an older person with COVID-19, enrolled during active disease. Sequenced: peripheral blood.

For the CDR3, the DNA is TGTGCCAGCAGTGAAACCGGGACAGGGGTTCAGCCCCAGCATTTT. It specifies CASSETGTGVQPQHF. This chain links TRBV6-4 with TRBJ1-5, with 10 bases fitting TRBD1. The CDR3 has 15 amino acids. Germline V gene lookup returns CDR1 MRHNA and CDR2 SNTAGT. J lost 6 bases, V lost 3 bases, and 5 bases had no gene match.